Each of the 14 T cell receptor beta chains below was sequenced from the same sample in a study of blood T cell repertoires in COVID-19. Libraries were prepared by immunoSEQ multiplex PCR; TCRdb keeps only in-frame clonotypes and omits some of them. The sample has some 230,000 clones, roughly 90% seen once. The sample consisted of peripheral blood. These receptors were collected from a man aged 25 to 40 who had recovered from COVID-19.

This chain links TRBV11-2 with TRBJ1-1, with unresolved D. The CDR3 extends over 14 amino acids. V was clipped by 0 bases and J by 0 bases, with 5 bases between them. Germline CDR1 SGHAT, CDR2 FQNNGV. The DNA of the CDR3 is TGTGCCAGCAGCTTAGACAGGTTGAACACTGAAGCTTTCTTT. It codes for CASSLDRLNTEAFF.

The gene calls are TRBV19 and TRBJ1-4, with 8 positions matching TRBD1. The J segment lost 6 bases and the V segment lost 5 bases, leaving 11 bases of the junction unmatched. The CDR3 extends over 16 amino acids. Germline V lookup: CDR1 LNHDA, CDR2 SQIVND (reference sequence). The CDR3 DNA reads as TGTGCCAGTAGTCTACGTACGACAGGGGCGGATGAAAAACTGTTTTTT. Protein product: CASSLRTTGADEKLFF.

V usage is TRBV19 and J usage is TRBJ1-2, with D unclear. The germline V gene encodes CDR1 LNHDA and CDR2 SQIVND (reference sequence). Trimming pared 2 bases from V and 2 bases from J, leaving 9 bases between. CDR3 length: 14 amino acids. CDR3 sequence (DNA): TGTGCCAGTAGTATACAGTCAGGCAACTATGGCTACACCTTC. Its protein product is CASSIQSGNYGYTF. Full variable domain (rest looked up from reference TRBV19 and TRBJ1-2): DGGITQSPKYLFRKEGQNVTLSCEQNLNHDAMYWYRQDPGQGLRLIYYSQIVNDFQKGDIAEGYSVSREKKESFPLTVTSAQKNPTAFYLCASSIQSGNYGYTFGSGTRLTVV.

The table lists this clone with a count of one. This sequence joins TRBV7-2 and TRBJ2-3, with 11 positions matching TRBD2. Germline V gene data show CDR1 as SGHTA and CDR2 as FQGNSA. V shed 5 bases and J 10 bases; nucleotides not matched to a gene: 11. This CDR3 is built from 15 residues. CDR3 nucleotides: TGTGCCAGCAGCCCCGTAAGGACTAGCGGGCTATCGCAGTATTTT. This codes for CASSPVRTSGLSQYF.

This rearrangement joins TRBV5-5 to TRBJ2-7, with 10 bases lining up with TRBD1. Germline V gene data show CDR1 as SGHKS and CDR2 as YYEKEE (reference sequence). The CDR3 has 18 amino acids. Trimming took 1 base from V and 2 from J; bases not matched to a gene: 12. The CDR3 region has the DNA TGTGCCAGCAGCTTGCGGGTGGGGTCCGGGACAGGGGCCTACGAGCAGTACTTC. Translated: CASSLRVGSGTGAYEQYF. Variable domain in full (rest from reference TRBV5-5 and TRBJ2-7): DAGVTQSPTHLIKTRGQQVTLRCSPISGHKSVSWYQQVLGQGPQFIFQYYEKEERGRGNFPDRFSARQFPNYSSELNVNALLLGDSALYLCASSLRVGSGTGAYEQYFGPGTRLTVT.

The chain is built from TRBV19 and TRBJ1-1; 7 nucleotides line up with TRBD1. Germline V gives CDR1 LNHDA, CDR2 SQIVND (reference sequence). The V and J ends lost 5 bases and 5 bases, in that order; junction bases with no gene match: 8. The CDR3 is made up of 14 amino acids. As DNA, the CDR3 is TGTGCCAGTAGTCAGGGGGGTCCGGGGACTGAAGCTTTCTTT. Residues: CASSQGGPGTEAFF.

CDR3 in DNA: TGCGCCAGCACTCCACGGAGCTCTGGAAACACCATATATTTT. Translation gives CASTPRSSGNTIYF. The chain links TRBV10-2 to TRBJ1-3; D remains ambiguous. V was trimmed by 7 bases and J by 0 bases, leaving 10 bases between them. The V gene's germline CDR1 is WSHSY and CDR2 SAAADI. The CDR3 loop spans 14 amino acids.

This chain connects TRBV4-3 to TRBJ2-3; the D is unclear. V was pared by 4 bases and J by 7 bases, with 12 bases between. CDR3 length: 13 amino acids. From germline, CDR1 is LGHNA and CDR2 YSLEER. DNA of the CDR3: TGCGCCAGCAGCCCTGGAGATTTAAATACGCAGTATTTT. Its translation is CASSPGDLNTQYF.

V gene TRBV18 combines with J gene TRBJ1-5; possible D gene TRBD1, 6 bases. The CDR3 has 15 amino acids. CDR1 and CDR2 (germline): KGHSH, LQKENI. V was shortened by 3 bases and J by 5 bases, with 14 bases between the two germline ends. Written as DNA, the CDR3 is TGTGCCAGCTCACCGGCGGCCTCAGGGGATCAGCCCCAGCATTTT. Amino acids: CASSPAASGDQPQHF. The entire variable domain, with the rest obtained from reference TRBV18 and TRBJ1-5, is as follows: NAGVMQNPRHLVRRRGQEARLRCSPMKGHSHVYWYRQLPEEGLKFMVYLQKENIIDESGMPKERFSAEFPKEGPSILRIQQVVRGDSAAYFCASSPAASGDQPQHFGDGTRLSIL.

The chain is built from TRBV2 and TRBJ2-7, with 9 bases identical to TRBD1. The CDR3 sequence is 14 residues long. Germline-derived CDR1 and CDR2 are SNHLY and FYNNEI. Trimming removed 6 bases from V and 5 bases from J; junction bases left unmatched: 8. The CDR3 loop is CASRAGQGRHEQYF. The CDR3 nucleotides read TGTGCCAGCAGGGCGGGACAGGGCCGTCACGAGCAGTACTTC.

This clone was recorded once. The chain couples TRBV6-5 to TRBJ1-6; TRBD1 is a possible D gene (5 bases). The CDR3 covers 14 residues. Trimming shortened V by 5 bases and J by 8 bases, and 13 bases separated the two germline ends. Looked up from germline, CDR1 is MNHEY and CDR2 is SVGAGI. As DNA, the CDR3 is TGTGCCAGCAGTCAACGCAGCAGGGATTCACCCCTCCACTTT. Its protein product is CASSQRSRDSPLHF.

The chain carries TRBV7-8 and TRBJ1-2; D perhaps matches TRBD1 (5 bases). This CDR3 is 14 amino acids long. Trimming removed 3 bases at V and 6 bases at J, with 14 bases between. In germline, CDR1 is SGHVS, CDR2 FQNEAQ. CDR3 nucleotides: TGTGCCAGCAGCTTGACTTCAGGGATACATGGCTACACCTTC. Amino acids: CASSLTSGIHGYTF.

CDR3 sequence reads: CASSSEGELFF. The CDR3 coding sequence is TGTGCCAGCAGTTCGGAGGGGGAGCTGTTTTTT. The chain links TRBV2 to TRBJ2-2, with no clear D. V was shortened by 5 bases and J by 8 bases, with 6 bases between the two germline ends. The CDR3 totals 11 residues. The V gene's germline CDR1 is SNHLY and CDR2 FYNNEI.

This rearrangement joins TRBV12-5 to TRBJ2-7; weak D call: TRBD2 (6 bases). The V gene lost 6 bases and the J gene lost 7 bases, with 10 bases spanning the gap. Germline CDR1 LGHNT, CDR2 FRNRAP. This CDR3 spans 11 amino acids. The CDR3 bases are TGTGCTAGTGGCCGCGGAGGGGAGCAGTACTTC. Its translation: CASGRGGEQYF.